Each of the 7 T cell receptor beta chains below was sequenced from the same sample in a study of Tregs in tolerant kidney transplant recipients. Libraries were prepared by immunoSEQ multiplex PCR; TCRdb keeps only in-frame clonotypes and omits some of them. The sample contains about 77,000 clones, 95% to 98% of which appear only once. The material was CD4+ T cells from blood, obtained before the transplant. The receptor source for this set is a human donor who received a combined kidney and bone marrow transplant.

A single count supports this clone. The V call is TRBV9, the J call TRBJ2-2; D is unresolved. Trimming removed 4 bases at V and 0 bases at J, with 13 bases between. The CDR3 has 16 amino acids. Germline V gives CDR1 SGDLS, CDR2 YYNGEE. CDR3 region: CASSPRQRANTGELFF. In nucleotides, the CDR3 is TGTGCCAGCAGCCCCCGACAACGCGCGAACACCGGGGAGCTGTTTTTT.

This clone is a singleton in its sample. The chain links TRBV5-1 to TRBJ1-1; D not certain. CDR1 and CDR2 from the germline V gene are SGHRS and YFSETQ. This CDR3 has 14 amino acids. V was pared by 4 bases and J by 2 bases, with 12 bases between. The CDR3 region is CASSQTTGNTEAFF. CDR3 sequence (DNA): TGCGCCAGCAGCCAAACAACGGGTAACACTGAAGCTTTCTTT.

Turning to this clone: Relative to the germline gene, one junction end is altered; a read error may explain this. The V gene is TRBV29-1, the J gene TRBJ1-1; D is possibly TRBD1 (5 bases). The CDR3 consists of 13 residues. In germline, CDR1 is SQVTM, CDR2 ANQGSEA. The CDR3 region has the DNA TGCAGCGTGGAAGTTTGGAGGGGTTATGAAGCTTTCTTT. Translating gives CSVEVWRGYEAFF.

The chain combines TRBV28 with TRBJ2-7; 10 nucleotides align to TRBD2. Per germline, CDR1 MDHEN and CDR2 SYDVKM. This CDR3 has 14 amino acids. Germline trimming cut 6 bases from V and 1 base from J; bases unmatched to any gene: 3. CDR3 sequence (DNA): TGTGCCAGCAGGGTAGCGGGGGGATCCTACGAGCAGTACTTC. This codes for CASRVAGGSYEQYF. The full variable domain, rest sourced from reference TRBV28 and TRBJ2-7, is DVKVTQSSRYLVKRTGEKVFLECVQDMDHENMFWYRQDPGLGLRLIYFSYDVKMKEKGDIPEGYSVSREKKERFSLILESASTNQTSMYLCASRVAGGSYEQYFGPGTRLTVT.

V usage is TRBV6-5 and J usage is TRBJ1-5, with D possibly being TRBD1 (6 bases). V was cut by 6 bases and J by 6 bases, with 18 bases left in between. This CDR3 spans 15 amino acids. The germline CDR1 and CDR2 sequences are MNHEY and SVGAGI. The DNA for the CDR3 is TGTGCCAGCAGGAGGGGCAGGGGCGAAGGTCAGCCCCAGCATTTT. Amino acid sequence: CASRRGRGEGQPQHF.

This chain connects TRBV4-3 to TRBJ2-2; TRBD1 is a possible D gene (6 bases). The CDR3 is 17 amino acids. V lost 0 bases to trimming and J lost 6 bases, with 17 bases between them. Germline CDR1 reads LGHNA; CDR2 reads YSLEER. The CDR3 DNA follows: TGCGCCAGCAGCCAAGATCAGGGGCGGAGAGAAGCCGGGGAGCTGTTTTTT. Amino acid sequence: CASSQDQGRREAGELFF.

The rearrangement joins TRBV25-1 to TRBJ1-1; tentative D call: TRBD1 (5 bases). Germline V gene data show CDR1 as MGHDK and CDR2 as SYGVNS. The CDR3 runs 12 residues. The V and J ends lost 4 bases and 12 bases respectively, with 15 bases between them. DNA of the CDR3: TGTGCCAGCAGTGCGACCAGGGTTCAGACTTTCTTT. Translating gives CASSATRVQTFF.